The clone carrying this TCR beta chain was observed a few times. The source of the sample is a study of beta chain features in type 1 diabetes. V was clipped by 8 bases and J by 2 bases, with 15 bases between them. The CDR3 covers 15 residues. Germline V gene sequence: CDR1 SGHVS, CDR2 FQNEAQ. Reverse transcription of all isolated RNA meant that expressed TCRB transcripts were sequenced. The assay was immunoSEQ multiplex PCR, and TCRdb's table has in-frame clones only and misses some. Among some 240,000 clones listed, 11% were seen once. A heparinised blood draw that averaged about 120 mL was obtained once from each donor. Purities over 95% were achieved in all sorted populations.

This sequence was found in a man younger than 30 in good health. Sequencing was done on a sample of central memory CD4+ T cells from blood. The chain carries TRBV7-8 and TRBJ2-2, with D maybe TRBD2 (5 bases). The chain's CDR3 is CASRPPGSNTGELFF. Here the CDR3 DNA reads TGTGCCAGCCGCCCCCCGGGATCAAACACCGGGGAGCTGTTTTTT.